Sequencing of this TCR beta chain was carried out in a study of metastatic and nonmetastatic thyroid tumors (dated by TCRdb to 2018 to 2021). Regarding the complete study: The researchers compared repertoires between peripheral blood samples and tumor or nodule tissue samples from patients with malignant or benign thyroid disease. General study outcomes and caveats: In both blood and tumor samples, malignant tumors were reported to have significantly higher TCR beta diversity than benign nodules.

This clone was recorded a few times. Its antigen is unknown. No much larger clonotype is one base removed from it; base qualities were not supplied. The library was obtained by PCR. Sequenced on an Illumina HiSeq 4000. The TCR beta-chain CDR3 region of each patient was profiled by high-throughput sequencing. The paper's data handling went like this. A classifier to discriminate distant-metastatic papillary thyroid cancer patients was built from CDR3 differences across clinicopathological groups. The Shannon index was used to measure repertoire diversity, and the Morisita-Horn index was used to measure how similar tumor and blood repertoires were. The raw public data were reprocessed by TCRdb itself: fastp quality trimming at Q25, MiXCR clonotype calling, in-frame beta chains only. TCRdb's processing, not the authors' own work, is the source of the V and J calls. The sample table lists 50,000 to 65,000 clones, about 4% of them with a count of one. The ten most abundant clones make up about 22% of the sample.

No patient had received any treatment before thyroid surgery. Using T-cell receptor beta sequencing, the researchers looked back retrospectively at clinical samples from patients, gathered between the early 2010s and the late 2010s. From the cysteine through the phenylalanine, the CDR3 covers 15 amino acids. Only the CDR3 part of the read is kept: 45 bases, read in frame from the first base. V drops 6 bases and J drops 7 bases, leaving 19 bases in between. The sequence came from a female donor with papillary thyroid cancer or a benign thyroid nodule (not recorded which). Some clones in this sample may be carry-over from other donors' samples. The sample taken for sequencing was blood. The chain couples TRBV12-3 or TRBV12-4 to TRBJ1-5; TRBD1 is possibly the D segment (6 matching bases). CDR3 sequence: CASRAKQGNGQPQHF. The nucleotide sequence is TGTGCCAGCAGAGCTAAACAGGGTAACGGCCAGCCCCAGCATTTT.